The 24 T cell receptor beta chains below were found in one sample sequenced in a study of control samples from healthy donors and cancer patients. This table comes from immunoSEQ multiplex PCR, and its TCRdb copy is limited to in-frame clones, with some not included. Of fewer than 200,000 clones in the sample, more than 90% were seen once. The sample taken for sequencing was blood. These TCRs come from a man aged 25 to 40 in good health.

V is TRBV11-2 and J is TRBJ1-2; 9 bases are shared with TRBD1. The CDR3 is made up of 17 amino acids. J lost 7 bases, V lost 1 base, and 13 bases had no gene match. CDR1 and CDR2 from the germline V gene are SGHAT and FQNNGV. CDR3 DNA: TGTGCCAGCAGCTTAGTCCCCGGGACAGGGTTATTTTCTGGCTACACCTTC. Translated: CASSLVPGTGLFSGYTF. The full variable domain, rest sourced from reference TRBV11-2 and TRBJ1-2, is EAGVAQSPRYKIIEKRQSVAFWCNPISGHATLYWYQQILGQGPKLLIQFQNNGVVDDSQLPKDRFSAERLKGVDSTLKIQPAKLEDSAVYLCASSLVPGTGLFSGYTFGSGTRLTVV.

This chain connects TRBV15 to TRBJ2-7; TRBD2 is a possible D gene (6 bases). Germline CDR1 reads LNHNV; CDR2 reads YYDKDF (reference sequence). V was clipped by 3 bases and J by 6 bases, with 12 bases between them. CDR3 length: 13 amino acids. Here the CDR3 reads CATSRGGLAEQYF. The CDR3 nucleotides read TGTGCCACCAGCAGGGGGGGTTTAGCCGAGCAGTACTTC. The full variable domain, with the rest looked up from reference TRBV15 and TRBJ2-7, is DAMVIQNPRYQVTQFGKPVTLSCSQTLNHNVMYWYQQKSSQAPKLLFHYYDKDFNNEADTPDNFQSRRPNTSFCFLDIRSPGLGDTAMYLCATSRGGLAEQYFGPGTRLTVT.

This CDR3 is CASSQDRTTWGYTF. CDR3 DNA: TGCGCCAGCAGCCAAGATAGAACTACCTGGGGCTACACCTTC. The chain employs TRBV4-3 and TRBJ1-2; D ambiguous. Germline-derived CDR1 and CDR2 are LGHNA and YSLEER. V lost 0 bases and J 8 bases, leaving 13 bases between the germline ends. CDR3 length: 14 residues.

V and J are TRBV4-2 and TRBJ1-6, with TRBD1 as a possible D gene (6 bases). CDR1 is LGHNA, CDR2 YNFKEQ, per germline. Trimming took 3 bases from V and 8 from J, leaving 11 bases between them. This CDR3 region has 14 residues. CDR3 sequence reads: CASSQGTRHSPLHF. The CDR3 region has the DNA TGTGCCAGCAGCCAGGGGACAAGGCATTCACCCCTCCACTTT.

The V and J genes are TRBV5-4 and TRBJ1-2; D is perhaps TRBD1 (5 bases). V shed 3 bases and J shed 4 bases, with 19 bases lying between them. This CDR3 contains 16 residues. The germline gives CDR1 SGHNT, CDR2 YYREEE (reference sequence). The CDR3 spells CASSSGLEVSSYGYTF. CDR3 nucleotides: TGTGCCAGCAGCTCGGGGCTGGAGGTCTCTAGCTATGGCTACACCTTC.

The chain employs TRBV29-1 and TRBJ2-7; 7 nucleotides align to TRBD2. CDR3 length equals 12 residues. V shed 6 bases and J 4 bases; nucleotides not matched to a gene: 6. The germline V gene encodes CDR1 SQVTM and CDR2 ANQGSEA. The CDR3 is CSVRPGGYEQYF. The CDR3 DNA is TGCAGCGTACGTCCGGGAGGTTACGAGCAGTACTTC.

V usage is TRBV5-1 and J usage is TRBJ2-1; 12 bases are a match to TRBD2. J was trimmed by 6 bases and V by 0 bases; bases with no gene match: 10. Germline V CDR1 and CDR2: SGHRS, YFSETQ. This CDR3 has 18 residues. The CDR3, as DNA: TGCGCCAGCAGCTTGGCCGCGTCTAGCGGGAGGGGTGGCAATGAGCAGTTCTTC. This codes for CASSLAASSGRGGNEQFF.

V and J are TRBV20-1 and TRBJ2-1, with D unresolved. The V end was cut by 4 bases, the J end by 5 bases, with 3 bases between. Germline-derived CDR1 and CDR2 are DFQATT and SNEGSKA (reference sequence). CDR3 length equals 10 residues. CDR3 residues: CSAKNNEQFF. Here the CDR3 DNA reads TGCAGTGCTAAAAACAATGAGCAGTTCTTC.

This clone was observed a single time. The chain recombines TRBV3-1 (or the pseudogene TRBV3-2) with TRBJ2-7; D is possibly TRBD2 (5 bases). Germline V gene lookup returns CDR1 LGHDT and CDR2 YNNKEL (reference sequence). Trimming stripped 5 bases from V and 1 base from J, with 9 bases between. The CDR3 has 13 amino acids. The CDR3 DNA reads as TGTGCCAGCAGCGGGAGAGGATCCTACGAGCAGTACTTC. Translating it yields CASSGRGSYEQYF.

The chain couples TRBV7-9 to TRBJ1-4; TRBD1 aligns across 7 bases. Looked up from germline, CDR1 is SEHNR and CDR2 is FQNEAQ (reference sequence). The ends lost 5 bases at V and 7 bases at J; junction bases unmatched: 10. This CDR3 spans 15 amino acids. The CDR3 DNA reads TGTGCCAGCAGCCCAAACAGGGGAGGAGGTGAAAAACTGTTTTTT. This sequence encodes CASSPNRGGGEKLFF.

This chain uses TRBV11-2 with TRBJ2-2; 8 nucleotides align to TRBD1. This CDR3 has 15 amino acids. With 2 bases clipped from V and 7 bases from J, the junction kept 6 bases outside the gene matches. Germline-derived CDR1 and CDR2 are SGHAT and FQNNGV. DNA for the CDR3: TGTGCCAGCAGCTTAAGACAGGGGATAGGCGGGGAGCTGTTTTTT. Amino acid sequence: CASSLRQGIGGELFF.

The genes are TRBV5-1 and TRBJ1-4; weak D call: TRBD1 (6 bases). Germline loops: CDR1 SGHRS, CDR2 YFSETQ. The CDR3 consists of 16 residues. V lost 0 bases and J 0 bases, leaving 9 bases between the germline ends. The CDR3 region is CASSLAGVATNEKLFF. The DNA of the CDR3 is TGCGCCAGCAGCTTGGCAGGGGTTGCAACTAATGAAAAACTGTTTTTT.

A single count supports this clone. CDR3 sequence: CASSQEGGGMEKLFF. For the CDR3, the DNA is TGTGCCAGCAGCCAAGAAGGGGGCGGCATGGAAAAACTGTTTTTT. V and J are TRBV4-2 and TRBJ1-4; TRBD1 aligns across 7 bases. The CDR3 extends over 15 amino acids. Unmatched junction bases numbered 6, after V lost 0 bases and J lost 8 bases. Germline V CDR1 and CDR2: LGHNA, YNFKEQ.

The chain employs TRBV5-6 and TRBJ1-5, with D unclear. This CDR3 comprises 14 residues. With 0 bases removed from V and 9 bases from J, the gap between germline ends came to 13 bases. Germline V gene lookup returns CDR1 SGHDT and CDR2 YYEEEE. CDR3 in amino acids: CASSLGTARGPQHF. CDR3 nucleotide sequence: TGTGCCAGCAGCTTGGGGACCGCCCGAGGGCCCCAGCATTTT.

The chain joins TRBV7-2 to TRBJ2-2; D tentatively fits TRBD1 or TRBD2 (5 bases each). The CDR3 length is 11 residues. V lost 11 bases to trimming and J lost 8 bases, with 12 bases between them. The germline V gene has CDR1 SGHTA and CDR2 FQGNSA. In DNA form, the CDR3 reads TGTGCCGTTAGGGGCGGGGGGGAGCTGTTTTTT. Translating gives CAVRGGGELFF.

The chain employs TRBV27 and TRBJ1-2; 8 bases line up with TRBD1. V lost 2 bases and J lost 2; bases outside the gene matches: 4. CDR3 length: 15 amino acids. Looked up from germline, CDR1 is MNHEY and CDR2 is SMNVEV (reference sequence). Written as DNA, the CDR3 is TGTGCCAGCAGTTTAGCAGGGGGCGCCAACTATGGCTACACCTTC. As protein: CASSLAGGANYGYTF.

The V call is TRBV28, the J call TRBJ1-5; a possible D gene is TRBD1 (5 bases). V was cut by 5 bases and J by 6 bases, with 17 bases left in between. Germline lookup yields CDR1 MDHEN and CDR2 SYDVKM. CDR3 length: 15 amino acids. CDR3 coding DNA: TGTGCCAGCAGTCCTCCCGGACGGCAGGGTCAGCCCCAGCATTTT. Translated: CASSPPGRQGQPQHF.

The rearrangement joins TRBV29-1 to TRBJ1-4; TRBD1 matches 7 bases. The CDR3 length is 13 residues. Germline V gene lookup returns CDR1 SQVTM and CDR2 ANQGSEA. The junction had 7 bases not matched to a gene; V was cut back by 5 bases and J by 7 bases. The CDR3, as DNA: TGCAGCGTTATAGAAGGGACAGCTGAAAAACTGTTTTTT. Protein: CSVIEGTAEKLFF.

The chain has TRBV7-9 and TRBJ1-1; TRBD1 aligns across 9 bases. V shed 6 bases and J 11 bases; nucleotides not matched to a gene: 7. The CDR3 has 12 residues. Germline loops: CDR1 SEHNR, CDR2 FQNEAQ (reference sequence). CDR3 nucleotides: TGTGCCAGCAGACACGGACAGGGGCAGGCTTTCTTT. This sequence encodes CASRHGQGQAFF.

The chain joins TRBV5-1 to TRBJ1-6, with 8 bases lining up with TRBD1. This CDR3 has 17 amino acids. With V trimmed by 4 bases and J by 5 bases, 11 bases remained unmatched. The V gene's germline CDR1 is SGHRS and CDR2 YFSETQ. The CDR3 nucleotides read TGCGCCAGCAGCCCTCGGACAGGGAGAGGGGATAATTCACCCCTCCACTTT. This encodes CASSPRTGRGDNSPLHF. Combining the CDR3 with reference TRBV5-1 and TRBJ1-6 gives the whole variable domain KAGVTQTPRYLIKTRGQQVTLSCSPISGHRSVSWYQQTPGQGLQFLFEYFSETQRNKGNFPGRFSGRQFSNSRSEMNVSTLELGDSALYLCASSPRTGRGDNSPLHFGNGTRLTVT.

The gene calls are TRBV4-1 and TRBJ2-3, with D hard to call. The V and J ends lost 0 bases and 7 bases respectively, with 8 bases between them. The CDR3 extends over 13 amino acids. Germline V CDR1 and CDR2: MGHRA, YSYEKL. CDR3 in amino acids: CASSQDRWNTQYF. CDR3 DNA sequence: TGCGCCAGCAGCCAAGATCGTTGGAATACGCAGTATTTT.

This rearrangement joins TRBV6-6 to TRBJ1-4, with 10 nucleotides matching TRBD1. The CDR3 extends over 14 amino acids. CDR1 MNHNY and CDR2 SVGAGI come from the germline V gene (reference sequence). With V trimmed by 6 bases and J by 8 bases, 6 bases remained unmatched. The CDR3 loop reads CASSPGQGLEKLFF. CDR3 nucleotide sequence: TGTGCCAGCAGCCCGGGACAGGGGTTAGAAAAACTGTTTTTT.

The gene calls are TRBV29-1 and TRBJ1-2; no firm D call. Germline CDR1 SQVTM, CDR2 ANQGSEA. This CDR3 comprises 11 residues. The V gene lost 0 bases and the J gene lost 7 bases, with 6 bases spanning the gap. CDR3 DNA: TGCAGCGTTGAAGATTCCCGTGGCTACACCTTC. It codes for CSVEDSRGYTF.

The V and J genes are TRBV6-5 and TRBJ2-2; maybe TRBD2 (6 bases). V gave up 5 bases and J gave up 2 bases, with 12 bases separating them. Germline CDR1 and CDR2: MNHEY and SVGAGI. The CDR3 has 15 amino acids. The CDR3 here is CASSLGGPNTGELFF. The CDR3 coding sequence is TGTGCCAGCAGTCTCGGGGGACCAAACACCGGGGAGCTGTTTTTT.